This T cell receptor beta chain was recorded in a study of shared clonotypes between healthy human individuals. Sequencing was performed with immunoSEQ multiplex PCR; in TCRdb, only in-frame clones are kept and a portion is missing. The profile shows approximately 1,500,000 clones, more than 95% of them singletons. The CDR3 runs to 19 residues. CDR1 and CDR2 (germline): ENHRY, SYGVKD. V lost 5 bases to trimming and J lost 8 bases; unmatched junction nucleotides: 19. The clonotype originates from a man aged 25-45 years in good health. Sequenced material: naive CD4+ T cells sorted from blood. The subset here: CD45RA+ positively selected. V and J are TRBV10-3 and TRBJ2-2; TRBD2 agrees at 11 bases. CDR3 sequence: CAISKPSGTSGLRGGELFF. DNA of the CDR3: TGTGCCATCAGTAAACCTTCCGGGACTAGCGGACTGCGGGGAGGGGAGCTGTTTTTT.